This T cell receptor (beta chain) was recovered during a study of control samples from healthy donors and cancer patients. The CDR3 runs to 13 residues. Trimming took off 1 base at V and 8 bases at J, with 9 bases between the two ends. Germline values: CDR1 SGHTA, CDR2 FQGNSA. This clone was seen only a few times. The repertoire was sequenced with immunoSEQ multiplex PCR; TCRdb's copy has only in-frame clones and lacks some. This sample has under 100,000 clones, with about 87% found just once. Sequences were obtained from blood. The rearrangement links TRBV7-2 to TRBJ2-1; no firm D call. This clonotype originated in a woman in her 70s in good health. Written as DNA, the CDR3 is TGTGCCAGCAGCTTAGAGGTTGAGCATGAGCAGTTCTTC. Its protein product is CASSLEVEHEQFF.